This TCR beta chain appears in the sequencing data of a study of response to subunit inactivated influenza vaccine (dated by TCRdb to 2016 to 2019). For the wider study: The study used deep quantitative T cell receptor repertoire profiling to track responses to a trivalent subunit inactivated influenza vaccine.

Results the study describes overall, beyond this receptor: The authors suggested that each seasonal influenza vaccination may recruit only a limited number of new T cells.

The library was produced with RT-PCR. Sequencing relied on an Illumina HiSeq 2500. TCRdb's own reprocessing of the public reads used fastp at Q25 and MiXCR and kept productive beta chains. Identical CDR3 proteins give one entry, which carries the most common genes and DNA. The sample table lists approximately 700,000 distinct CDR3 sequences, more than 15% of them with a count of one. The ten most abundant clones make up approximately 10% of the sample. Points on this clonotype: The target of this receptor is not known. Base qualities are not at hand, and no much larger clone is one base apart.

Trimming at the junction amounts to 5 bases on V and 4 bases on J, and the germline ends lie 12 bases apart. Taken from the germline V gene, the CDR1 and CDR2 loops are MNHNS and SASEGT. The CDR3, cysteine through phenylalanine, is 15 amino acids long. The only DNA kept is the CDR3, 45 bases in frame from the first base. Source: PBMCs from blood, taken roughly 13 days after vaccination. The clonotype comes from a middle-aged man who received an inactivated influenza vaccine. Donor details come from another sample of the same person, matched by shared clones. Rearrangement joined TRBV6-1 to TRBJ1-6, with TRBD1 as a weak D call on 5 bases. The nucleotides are TGTGCCAGCAGTCGCTTAACAGGATATAATTCACCCCTCCACTTT. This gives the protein CASSRLTGYNSPLHF.